This TCR beta chain was identified in a study of T cell repertoires in cytomegalovirus infection. Study-level points and caveats: Across the ex vivo response, the dominant clonotypes were HLA-C-restricted CMV-specific TCR beta clonotypes. The cumulative frequency of public TCR beta families distinguished individuals who carried CMV together with the relevant HLA.

TCRdb reanalysed the reads using MiXCR and keeps one entry per CDR3 protein. The repertoire has around 540,000 distinct CDR3 sequences, roughly a third of them found once; the top ten carry about 17%. Trimming at V came to 1 base and at J to 3 bases, leaving 0 bases not matched to a gene. The CDR3 length is 13 residues. Germline V gene data show CDR1 as GTSNPN and CDR2 as SVGIG (reference sequence). Of note for this clonotype: Its cognate antigen is unknown.

This clonotype originated in a human donor in good health (CMV status not recorded). Some clones in this sample may be carry-over from other donors' samples. This sample comprised cultured PBMCs, obtained from culture after CMV antigen stimulation. The rearrangement joins TRBV30 to TRBJ2-3, with 8 nucleotides matching TRBD2. CDR3 residues: CAWSGLATDTQYF. The CDR3 DNA follows: TGTGCCTGGAGTGGACTAGCGACAGATACGCAGTATTTT.